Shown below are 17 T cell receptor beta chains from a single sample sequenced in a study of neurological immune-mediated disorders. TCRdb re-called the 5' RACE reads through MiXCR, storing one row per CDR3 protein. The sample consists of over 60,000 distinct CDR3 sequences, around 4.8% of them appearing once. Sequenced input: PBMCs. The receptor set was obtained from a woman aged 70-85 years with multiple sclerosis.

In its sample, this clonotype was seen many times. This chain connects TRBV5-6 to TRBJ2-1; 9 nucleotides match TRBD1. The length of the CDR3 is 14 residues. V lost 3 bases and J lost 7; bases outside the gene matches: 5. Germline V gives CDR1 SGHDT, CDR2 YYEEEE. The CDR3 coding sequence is TGTGCCAGCAGCTGGGGGGGACAGGGAAATGAGCAGTTCTTC. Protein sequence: CASSWGGQGNEQFF.

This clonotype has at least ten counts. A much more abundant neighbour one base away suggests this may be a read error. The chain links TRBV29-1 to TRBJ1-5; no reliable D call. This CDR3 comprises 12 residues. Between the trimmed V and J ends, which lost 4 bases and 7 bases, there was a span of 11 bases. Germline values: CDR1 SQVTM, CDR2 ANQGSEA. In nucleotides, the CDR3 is TGCAGCGTTGGTGGGGTATGGCAGCCCCAGCATTTT. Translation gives CSVGGVWQPQHF.

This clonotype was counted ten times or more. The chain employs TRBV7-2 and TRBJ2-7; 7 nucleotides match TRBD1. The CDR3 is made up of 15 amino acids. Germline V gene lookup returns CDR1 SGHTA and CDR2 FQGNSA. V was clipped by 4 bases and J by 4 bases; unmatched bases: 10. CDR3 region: CASSSLRQGSYEQYF. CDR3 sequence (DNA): TGTGCCAGCAGCTCATTAAGACAGGGCTCATACGAGCAGTACTTC.

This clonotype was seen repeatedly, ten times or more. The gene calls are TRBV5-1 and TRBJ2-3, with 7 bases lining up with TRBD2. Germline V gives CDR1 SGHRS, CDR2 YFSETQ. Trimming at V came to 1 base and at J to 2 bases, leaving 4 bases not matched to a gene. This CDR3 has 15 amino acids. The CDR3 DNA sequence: TGCGCCAGCAGCTTGCGAGCGGGGCTCACAGATACGCAGTATTTT. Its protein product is CASSLRAGLTDTQYF.

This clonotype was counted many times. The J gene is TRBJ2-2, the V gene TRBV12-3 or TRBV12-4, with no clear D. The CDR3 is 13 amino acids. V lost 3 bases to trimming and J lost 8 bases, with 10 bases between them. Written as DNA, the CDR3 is TGTGCCAGCAGTTTGGCACGTGGTGGGGAGCTGTTTTTT. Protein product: CASSLARGGELFF.

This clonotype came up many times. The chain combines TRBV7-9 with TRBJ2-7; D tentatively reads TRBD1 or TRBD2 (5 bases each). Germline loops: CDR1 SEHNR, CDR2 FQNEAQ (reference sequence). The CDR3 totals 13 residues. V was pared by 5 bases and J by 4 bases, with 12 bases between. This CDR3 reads CASSPAEGYEQYF. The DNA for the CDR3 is TGTGCCAGCAGCCCCGCCGAGGGGTACGAGCAGTACTTC.

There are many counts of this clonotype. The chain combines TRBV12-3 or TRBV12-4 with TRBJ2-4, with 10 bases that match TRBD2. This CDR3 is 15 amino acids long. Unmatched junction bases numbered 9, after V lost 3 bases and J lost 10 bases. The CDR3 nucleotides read TGTGCCAGCAGTTTGAGGGGAGCGACTAGCGGGATTCAGTACTTC. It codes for CASSLRGATSGIQYF.

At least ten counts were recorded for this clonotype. The CDR3 here is CASRGQTNTGELFF. The CDR3 DNA is TGTGCCAGCAGGGGACAGACGAACACCGGGGAGCTGTTTTTT. This chain joins TRBV9 and TRBJ2-2, with 7 bases lining up with TRBD1. The junction had 1 base not matched to a gene; V was cut back by 5 bases and J by 0 bases. Germline CDR1 SGDLS, CDR2 YYNGEE. The CDR3 has 14 residues.

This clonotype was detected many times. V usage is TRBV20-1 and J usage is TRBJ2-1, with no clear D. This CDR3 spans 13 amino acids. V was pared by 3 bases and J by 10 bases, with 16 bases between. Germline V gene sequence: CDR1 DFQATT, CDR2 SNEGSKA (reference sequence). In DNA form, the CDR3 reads TGCAGTGCTAGCTGGGCTACCAGCGCCGAGCAGTTCTTC. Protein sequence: CSASWATSAEQFF.

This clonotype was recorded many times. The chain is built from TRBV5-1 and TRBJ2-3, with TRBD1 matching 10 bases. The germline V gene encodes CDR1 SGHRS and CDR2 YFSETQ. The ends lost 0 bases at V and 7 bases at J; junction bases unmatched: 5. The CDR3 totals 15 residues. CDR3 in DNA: TGCGCCAGCAGCTTGGGGACAGGGGGGCTAAATACGCAGTATTTT. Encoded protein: CASSLGTGGLNTQYF. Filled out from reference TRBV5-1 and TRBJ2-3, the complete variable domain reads KAGVTQTPRYLIKTRGQQVTLSCSPISGHRSVSWYQQTPGQGLQFLFEYFSETQRNKGNFPGRFSGRQFSNSRSEMNVSTLELGDSALYLCASSLGTGGLNTQYFGPGTRLTVL.

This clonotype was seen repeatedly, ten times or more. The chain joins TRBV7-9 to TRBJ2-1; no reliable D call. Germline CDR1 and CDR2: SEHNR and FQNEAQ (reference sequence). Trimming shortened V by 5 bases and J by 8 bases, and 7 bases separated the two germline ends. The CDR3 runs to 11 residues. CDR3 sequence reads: CASSPYHEQFF. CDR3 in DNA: TGTGCCAGCAGCCCATACCATGAGCAGTTCTTC.

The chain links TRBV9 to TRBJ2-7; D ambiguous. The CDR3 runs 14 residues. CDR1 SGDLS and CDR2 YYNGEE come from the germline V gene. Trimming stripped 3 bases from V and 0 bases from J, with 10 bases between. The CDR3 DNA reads TGTGCCAGCAGCGCAATGTCGAGCTCCTACGAGCAGTACTTC. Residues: CASSAMSSSYEQYF.

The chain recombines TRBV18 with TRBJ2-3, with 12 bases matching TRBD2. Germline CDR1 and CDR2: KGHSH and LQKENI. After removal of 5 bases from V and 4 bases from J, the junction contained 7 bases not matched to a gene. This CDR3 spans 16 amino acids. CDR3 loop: CASSRGLAGIADTQYF. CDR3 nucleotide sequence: TGTGCCAGCTCAAGAGGACTAGCGGGAATCGCAGATACGCAGTATTTT. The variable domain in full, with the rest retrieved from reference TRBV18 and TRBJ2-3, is NAGVMQNPRHLVRRRGQEARLRCSPMKGHSHVYWYRQLPEEGLKFMVYLQKENIIDESGMPKERFSAEFPKEGPSILRIQQVVRGDSAAYFCASSRGLAGIADTQYFGPGTRLTVL.

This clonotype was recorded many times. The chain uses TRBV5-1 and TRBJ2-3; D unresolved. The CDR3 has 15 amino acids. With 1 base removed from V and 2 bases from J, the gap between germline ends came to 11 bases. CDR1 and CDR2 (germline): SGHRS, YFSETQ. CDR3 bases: TGCGCCAGCAGCTTGATTTCGGGCAACACAGATACGCAGTATTTT. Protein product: CASSLISGNTDTQYF. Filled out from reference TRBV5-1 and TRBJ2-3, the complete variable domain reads KAGVTQTPRYLIKTRGQQVTLSCSPISGHRSVSWYQQTPGQGLQFLFEYFSETQRNKGNFPGRFSGRQFSNSRSEMNVSTLELGDSALYLCASSLISGNTDTQYFGPGTRLTVL.

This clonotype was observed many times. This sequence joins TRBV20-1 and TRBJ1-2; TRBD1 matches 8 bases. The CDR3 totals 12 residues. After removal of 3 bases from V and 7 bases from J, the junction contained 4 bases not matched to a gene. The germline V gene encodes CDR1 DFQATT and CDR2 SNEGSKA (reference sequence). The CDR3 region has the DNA TGCAGTGCTAGGGACAGGGACTTTGGCTACACCTTC. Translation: CSARDRDFGYTF.

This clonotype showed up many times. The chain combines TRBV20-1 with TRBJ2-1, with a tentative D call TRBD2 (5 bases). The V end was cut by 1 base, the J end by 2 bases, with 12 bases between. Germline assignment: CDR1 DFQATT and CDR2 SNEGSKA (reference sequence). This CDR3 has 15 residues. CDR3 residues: CSARGTESPYNEQFF. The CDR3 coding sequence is TGCAGTGCTAGAGGGACTGAGTCTCCCTACAATGAGCAGTTCTTC.

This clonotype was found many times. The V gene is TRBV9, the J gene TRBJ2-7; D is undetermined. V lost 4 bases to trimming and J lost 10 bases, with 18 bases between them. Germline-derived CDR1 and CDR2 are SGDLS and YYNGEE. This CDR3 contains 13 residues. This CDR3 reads CASSQLDTTAQYF. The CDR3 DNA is TGTGCCAGCAGCCAACTTGACACCACGGCCCAGTACTTC.